This record looks at one T cell receptor beta chain sequence and its context. This entry is derived from a study of blood T cells in healthy people across ages. With a J-beta primer mix and a sample-barcoded 5' primer, a second PCR ran roughly 6 to 12 cycles. TCRdb re-analysed the 5' RACE reads in MiXCR, keeping a single row per CDR3 protein. Here the sample spans about 780,000 distinct CDR3 sequences, about 62% being singletons. Trimming cost V 5 bases and J 6 bases; bases outside gene matches: 11. The CDR3 spans 15 residues. Each donor had around 9.8 milliliters of peripheral blood drawn. Isolated PBMCs totaled at least 7 million in each sample.

The chain couples TRBV12-3 or TRBV12-4 to TRBJ1-1; 8 bases align to TRBD1. The clonotype originates from a man aged 30 to 39 in good health. Material: blood. The CDR3 sequence is CASSPWTGLAPEAFF. The CDR3, as DNA: TGTGCCAGCAGTCCATGGACAGGGCTCGCTCCTGAAGCTTTCTTT.